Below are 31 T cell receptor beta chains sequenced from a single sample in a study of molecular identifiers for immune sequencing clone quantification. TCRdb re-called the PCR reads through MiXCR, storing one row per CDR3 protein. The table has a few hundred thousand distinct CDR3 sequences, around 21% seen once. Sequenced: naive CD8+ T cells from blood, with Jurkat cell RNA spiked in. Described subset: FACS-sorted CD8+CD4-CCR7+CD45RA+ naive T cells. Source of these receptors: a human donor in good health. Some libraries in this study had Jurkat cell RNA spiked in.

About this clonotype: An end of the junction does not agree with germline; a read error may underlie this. DNA for the CDR3: TGCACTGCTAAGTCCGGAACTAGCGTCGACGAGCAGTACTTC. It specifies CTAKSGTSVDEQYF. The J gene is TRBJ2-7, the V gene TRBV20-1; TRBD2 aligns across 7 bases. The CDR3 has 14 amino acids. The germline CDR1 and CDR2 sequences are DFQATT and SNEGSKA (reference sequence).

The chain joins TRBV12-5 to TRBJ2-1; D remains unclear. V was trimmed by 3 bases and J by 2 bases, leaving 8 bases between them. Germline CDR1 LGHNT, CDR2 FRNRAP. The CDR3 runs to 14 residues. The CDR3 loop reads CASGLVSPYNEQFF. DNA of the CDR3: TGTGCTAGTGGTTTAGTAAGCCCCTACAATGAGCAGTTCTTC.

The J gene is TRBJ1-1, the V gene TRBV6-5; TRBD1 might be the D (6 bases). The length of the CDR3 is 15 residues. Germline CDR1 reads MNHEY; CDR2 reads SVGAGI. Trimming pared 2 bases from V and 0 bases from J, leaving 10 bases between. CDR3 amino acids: CASSYGQSVNTEAFF. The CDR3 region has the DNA TGTGCCAGCAGTTACGGACAGTCAGTGAACACTGAAGCTTTCTTT.

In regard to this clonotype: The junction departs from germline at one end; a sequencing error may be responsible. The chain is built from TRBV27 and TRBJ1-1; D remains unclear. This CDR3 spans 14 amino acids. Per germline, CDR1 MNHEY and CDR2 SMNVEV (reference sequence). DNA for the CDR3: TGTGCCGGCAGTTTAAGACTCCCGAACACTGAAGCTTTCTTT. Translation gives CAGSLRLPNTEAFF.

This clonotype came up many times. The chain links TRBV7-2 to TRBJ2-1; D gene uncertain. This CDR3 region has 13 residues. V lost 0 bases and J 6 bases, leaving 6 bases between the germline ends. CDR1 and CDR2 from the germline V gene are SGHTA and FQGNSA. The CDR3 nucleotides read TGTGCCAGCAGCTTAGCAAAGGGCAATGAGCAGTTCTTC. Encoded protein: CASSLAKGNEQFF. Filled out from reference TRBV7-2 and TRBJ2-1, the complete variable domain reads GAGVSQSPSNKVTEKGKDVELRCDPISGHTALYWYRQSLGQGLEFLIYFQGNSAPDKSGLPSDRFSAERTGGSVSTLTIQRTQQEDSAVYLCASSLAKGNEQFFGPGTRLTVL.

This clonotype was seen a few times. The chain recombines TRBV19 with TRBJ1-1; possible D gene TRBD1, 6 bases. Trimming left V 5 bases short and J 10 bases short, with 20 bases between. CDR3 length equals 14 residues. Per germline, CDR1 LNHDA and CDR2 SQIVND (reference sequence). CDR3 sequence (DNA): TGTGCCAGTAGTCCCCACAACGCAGGGGCAGCAGCTTTCTTT. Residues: CASSPHNAGAAAFF.

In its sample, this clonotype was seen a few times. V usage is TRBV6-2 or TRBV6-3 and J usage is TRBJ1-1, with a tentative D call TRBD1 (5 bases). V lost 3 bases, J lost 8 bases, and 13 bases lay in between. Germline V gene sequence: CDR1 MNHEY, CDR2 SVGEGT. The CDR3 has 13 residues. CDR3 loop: CASSYGGSPEAFF. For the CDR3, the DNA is TGTGCCAGCAGTTATGGGGGGAGCCCCGAAGCTTTCTTT.

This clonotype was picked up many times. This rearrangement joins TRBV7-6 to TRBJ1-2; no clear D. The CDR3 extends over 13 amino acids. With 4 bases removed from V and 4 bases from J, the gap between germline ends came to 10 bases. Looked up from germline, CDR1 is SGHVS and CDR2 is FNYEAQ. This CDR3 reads CASSSGPSYGYTF. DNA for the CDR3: TGTGCCAGCAGCTCTGGACCTAGCTATGGCTACACCTTC.

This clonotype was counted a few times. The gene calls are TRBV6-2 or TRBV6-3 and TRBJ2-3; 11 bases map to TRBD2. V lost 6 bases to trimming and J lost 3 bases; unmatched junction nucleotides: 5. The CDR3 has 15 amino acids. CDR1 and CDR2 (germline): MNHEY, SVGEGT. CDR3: CASRHSGRETDTQYF. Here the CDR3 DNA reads TGTGCCAGCAGACATAGCGGGAGGGAGACAGATACGCAGTATTTT.

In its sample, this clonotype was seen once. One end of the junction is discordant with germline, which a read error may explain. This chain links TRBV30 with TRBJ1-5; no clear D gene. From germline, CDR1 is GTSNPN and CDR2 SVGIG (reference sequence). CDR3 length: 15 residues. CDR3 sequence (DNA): TGTGTCTGGAGTGTAGCCTGGGGTAGCAATCAGCCCCAGCATTTT. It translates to CVWSVAWGSNQPQHF.

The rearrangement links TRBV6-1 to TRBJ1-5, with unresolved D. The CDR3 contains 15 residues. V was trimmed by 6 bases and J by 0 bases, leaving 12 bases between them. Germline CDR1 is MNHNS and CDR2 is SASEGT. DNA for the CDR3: TGTGCCAGCAGAGCCGTGGGATATAGCAATCAGCCCCAGCATTTT. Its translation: CASRAVGYSNQPQHF.

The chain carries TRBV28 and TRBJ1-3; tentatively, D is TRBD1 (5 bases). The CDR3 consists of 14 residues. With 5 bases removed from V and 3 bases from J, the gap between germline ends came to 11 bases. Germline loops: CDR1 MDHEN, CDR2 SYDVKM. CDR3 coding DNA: TGTGCCAGCAGTCCAGACAGCCATGGAAACACCATATATTTT. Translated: CASSPDSHGNTIYF.

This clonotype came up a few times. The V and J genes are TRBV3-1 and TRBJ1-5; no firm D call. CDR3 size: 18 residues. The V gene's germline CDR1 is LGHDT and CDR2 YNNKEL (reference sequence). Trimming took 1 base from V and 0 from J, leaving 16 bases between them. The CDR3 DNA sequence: TGTGCCAGCAGCCAAGGGCCAATTGCGAGTAATAGCAATCAGCCCCAGCATTTT. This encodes CASSQGPIASNSNQPQHF.

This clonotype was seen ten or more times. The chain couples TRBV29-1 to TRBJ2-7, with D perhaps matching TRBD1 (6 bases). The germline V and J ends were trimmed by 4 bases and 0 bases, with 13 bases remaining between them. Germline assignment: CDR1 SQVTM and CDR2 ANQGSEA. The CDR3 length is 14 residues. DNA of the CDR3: TGCAGCGTTGCTGGCCAGGGGAGCTCCTACGAGCAGTACTTC. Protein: CSVAGQGSSYEQYF.

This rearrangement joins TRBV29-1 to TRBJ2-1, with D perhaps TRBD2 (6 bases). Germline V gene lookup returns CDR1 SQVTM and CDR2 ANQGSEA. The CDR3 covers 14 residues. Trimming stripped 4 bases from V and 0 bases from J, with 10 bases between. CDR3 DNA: TGCAGCGTTGCAGGAGGGGTCTCCTACAATGAGCAGTTCTTC. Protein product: CSVAGGVSYNEQFF.

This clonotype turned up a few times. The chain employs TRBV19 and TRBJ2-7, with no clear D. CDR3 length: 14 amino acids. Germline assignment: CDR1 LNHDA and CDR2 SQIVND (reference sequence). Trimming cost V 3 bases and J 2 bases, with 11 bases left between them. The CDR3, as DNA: TGTGCCAGTAGTATCCTCGCTGGGCCCTACGAGCAGTACTTC. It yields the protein CASSILAGPYEQYF.

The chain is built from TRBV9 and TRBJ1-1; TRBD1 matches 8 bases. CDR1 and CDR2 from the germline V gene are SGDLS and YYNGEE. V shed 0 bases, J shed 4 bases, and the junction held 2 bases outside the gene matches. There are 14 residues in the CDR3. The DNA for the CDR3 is TGTGCCAGCAGCGTAGCGCAGGGGGCCACTGAAGCTTTCTTT. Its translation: CASSVAQGATEAFF. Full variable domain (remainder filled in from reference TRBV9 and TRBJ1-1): DSGVTQTPKHLITATGQRVTLRCSPRSGDLSVYWYQQSLDQGLQFLIQYYNGEERAKGNILERFSAQQFPDLHSELNLSSLELGDSALYFCASSVAQGATEAFFGQGTRLTVV.

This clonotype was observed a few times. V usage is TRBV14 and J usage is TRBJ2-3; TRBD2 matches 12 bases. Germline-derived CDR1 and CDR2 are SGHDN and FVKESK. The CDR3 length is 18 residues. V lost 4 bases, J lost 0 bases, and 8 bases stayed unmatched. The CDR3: CASSPLLGTSGSTDTQYF. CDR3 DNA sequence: TGTGCCAGCAGCCCCCTGTTAGGGACTAGCGGGAGCACAGATACGCAGTATTTT.

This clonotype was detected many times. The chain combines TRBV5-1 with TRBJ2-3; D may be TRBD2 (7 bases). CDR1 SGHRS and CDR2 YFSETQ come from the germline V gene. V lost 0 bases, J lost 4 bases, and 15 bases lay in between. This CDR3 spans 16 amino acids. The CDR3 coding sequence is TGCGCCAGCAGCTTGGATTGGGGGGGCGGCTCAGATACGCAGTATTTT. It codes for CASSLDWGGGSDTQYF.

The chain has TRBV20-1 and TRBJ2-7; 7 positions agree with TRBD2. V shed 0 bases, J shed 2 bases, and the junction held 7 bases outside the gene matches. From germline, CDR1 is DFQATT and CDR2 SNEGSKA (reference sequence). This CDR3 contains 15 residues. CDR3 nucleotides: TGCAGTGCTAGAGAACTAGCGTTAGGTGCCTACGAGCAGTACTTC. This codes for CSARELALGAYEQYF.

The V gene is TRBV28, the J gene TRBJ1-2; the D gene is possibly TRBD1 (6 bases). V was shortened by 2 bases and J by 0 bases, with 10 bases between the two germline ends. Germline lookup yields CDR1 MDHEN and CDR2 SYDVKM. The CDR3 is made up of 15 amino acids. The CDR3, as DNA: TGTGCCAGCAGTTTACGCGGACAGCCTAACTATGGCTACACCTTC. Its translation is CASSLRGQPNYGYTF.

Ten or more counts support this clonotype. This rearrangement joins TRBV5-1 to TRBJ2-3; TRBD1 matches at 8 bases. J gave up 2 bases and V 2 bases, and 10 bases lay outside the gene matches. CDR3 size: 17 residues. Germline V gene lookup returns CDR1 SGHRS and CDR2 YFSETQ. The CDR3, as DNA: TGCGCCAGCAGCTTTTCCGGGACAGGTGAATACACAGATACGCAGTATTTT. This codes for CASSFSGTGEYTDTQYF. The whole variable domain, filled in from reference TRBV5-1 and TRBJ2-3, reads KAGVTQTPRYLIKTRGQQVTLSCSPISGHRSVSWYQQTPGQGLQFLFEYFSETQRNKGNFPGRFSGRQFSNSRSEMNVSTLELGDSALYLCASSFSGTGEYTDTQYFGPGTRLTVL.

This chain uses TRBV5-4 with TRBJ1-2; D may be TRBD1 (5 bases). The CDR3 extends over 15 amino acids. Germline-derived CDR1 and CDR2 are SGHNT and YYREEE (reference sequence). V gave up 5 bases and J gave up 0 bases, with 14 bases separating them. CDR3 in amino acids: CASRPWDRANYGYTF. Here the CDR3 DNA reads TGTGCCAGCAGGCCCTGGGACCGAGCTAACTATGGCTACACCTTC.

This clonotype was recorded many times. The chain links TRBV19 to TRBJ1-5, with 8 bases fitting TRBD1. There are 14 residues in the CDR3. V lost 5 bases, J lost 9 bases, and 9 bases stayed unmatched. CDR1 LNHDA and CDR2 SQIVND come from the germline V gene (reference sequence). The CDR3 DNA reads TGTGCCAGTAGTCCGGGACAGGAGGTTTCGCCCCAGCATTTT. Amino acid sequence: CASSPGQEVSPQHF.

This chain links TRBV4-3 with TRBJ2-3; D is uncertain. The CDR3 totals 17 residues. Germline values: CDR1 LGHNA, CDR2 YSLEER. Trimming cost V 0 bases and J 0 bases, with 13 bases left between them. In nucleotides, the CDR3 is TGCGCCAGCAGCCAAGATCGATCGTACACTAGCACAGATACGCAGTATTTT. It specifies CASSQDRSYTSTDTQYF.

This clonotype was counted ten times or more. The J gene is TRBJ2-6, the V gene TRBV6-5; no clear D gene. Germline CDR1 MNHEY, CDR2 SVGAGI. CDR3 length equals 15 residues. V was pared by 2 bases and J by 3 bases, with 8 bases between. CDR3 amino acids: CASSYVAYGANVLTF. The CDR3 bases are TGTGCCAGCAGTTACGTGGCATATGGGGCCAACGTCCTGACTTTC.

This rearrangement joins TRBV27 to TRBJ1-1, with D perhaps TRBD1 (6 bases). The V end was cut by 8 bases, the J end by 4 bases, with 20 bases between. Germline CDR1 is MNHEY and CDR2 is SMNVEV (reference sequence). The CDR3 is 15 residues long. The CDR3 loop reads CASESTGGQITEAFF. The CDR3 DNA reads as TGTGCCAGCGAGAGTACTGGGGGACAAATCACTGAAGCTTTCTTT.

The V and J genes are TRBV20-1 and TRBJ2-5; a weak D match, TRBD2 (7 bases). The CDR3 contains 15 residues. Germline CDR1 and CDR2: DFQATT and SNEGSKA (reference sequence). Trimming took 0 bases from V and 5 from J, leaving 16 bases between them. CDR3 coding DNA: TGCAGTGCTAGAGATGAAGGGGAGGGGGGGGAGACCCAGTACTTC. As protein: CSARDEGEGGETQYF.

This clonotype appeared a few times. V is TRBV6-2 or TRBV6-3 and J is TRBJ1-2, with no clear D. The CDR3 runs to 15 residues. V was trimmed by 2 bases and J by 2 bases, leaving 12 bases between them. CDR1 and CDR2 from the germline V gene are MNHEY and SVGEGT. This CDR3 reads CASSYIWDGNYGYTF. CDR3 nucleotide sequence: TGTGCCAGCAGTTACATATGGGATGGCAACTATGGCTACACCTTC.

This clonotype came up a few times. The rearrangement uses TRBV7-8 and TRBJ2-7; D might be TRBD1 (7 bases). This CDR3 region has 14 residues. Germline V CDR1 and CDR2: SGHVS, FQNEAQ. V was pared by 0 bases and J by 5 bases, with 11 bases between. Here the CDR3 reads CASSLAPGGHEQYF. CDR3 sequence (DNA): TGTGCCAGCAGCTTAGCTCCAGGGGGGCACGAGCAGTACTTC.

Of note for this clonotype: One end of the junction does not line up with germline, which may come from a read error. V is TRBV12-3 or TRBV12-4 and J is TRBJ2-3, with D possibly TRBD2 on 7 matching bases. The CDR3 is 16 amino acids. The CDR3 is CASRAAASGRTDMQYF. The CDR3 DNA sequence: TGTGCCAGCAGAGCCGCCGCGTCCGGGAGGACAGATATGCAGTATTTT.